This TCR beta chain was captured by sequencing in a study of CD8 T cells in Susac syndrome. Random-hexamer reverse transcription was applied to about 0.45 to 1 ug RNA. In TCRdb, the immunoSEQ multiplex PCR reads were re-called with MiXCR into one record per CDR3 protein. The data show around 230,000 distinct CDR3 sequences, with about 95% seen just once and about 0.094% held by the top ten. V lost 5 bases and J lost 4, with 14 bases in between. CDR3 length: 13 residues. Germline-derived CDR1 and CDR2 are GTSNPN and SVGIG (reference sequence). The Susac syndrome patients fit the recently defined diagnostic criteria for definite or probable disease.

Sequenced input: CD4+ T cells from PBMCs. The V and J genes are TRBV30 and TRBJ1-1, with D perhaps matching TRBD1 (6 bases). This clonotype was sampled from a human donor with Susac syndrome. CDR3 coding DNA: TGTGCCTGGGAGGGGGGATGGGTCACTGAAGCTTTCTTT. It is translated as CAWEGGWVTEAFF.